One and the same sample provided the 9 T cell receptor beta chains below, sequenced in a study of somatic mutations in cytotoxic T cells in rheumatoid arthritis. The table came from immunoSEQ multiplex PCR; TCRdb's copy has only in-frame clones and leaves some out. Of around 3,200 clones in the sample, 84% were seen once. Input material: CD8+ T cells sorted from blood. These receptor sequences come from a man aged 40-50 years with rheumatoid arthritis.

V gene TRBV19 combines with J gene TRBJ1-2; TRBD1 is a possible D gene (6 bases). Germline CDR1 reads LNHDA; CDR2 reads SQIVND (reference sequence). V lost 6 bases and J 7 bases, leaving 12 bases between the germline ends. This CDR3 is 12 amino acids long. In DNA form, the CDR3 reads TGTGCCAGTAGACCAGGGGTTGGTGGCTACACCTTC. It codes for CASRPGVGGYTF. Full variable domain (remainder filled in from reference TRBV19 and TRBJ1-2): DGGITQSPKYLFRKEGQNVTLSCEQNLNHDAMYWYRQDPGQGLRLIYYSQIVNDFQKGDIAEGYSVSREKKESFPLTVTSAQKNPTAFYLCASRPGVGGYTFGSGTRLTVV.

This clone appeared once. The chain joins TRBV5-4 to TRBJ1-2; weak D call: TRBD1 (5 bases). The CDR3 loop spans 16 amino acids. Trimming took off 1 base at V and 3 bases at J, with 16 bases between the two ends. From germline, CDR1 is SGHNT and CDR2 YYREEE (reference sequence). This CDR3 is CASSLTFRVRYYGYTF. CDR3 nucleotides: TGTGCCAGCAGCTTGACCTTCAGGGTACGATACTATGGCTACACCTTC.

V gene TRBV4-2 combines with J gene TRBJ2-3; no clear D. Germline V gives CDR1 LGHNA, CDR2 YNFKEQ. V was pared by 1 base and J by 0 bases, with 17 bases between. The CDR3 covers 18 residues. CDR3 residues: CASSQAVSNAHSTDTQYF. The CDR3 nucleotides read TGTGCCAGCAGCCAAGCGGTGTCTAACGCCCATAGCACAGATACGCAGTATTTT.

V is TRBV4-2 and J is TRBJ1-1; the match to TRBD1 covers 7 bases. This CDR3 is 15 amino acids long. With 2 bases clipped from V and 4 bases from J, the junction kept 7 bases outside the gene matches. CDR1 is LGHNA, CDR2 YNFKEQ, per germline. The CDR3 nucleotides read TGTGCCAGCAGCCAACAACAGGGGCTGGGCACTGAAGCTTTCTTT. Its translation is CASSQQQGLGTEAFF.

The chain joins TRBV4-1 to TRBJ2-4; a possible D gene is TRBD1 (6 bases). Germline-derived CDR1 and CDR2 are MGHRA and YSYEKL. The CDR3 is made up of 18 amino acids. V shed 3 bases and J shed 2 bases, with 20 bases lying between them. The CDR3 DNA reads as TGCGCCAGCAGCCAGAATTCTATAGGGCAGGGGCCCAAAAACATTCAGTACTTC. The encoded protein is CASSQNSIGQGPKNIQYF.

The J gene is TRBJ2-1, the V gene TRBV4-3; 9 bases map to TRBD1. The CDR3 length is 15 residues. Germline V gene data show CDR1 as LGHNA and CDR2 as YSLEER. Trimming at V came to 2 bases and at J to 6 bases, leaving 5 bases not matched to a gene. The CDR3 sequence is CASSQPGTGTNEQFF. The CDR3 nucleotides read TGCGCCAGCAGCCAACCCGGGACAGGGACCAATGAGCAGTTCTTC.

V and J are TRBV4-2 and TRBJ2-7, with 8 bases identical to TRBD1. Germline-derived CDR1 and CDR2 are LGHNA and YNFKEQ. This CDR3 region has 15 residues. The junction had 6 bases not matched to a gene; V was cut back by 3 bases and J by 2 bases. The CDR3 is CASSQTGTGPYEQYF. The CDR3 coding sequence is TGTGCCAGCAGCCAGACTGGGACAGGCCCCTACGAGCAGTACTTC.

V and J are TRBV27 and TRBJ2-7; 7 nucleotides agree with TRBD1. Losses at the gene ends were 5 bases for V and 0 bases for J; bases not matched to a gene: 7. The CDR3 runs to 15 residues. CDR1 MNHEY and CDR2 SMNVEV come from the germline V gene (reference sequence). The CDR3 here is CASSPTGPFSYEQYF. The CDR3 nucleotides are TGTGCCAGCAGTCCGACAGGGCCATTCTCCTACGAGCAGTACTTC.

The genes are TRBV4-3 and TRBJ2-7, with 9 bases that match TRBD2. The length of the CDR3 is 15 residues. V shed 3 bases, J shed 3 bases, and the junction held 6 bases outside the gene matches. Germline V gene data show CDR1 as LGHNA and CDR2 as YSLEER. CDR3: CASSHQRTSVYEQYF. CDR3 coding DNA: TGCGCCAGCAGCCATCAAAGGACTAGCGTCTACGAGCAGTACTTC.